Each of the 32 T cell receptor beta chains below was sequenced from the same sample in a study of blood T cell repertoires in COVID-19 (dated by TCRdb to 2018 to 2021). Receptors were amplified or captured by the immunoSEQ multiplex PCR assay. The immuneACCESS repertoire file appears here via TCRdb, limited to in-frame rearrangements. These files lack a portion of the clones; in checked studies, under half of the deficit traces to unresolved V genes, and the cause of the others is not known. This sample is represented by 150,000 to 200,000 clones; about 90% of them were singletons. The leading ten clones occupy less than 25% of the sample. Sequencing was performed on peripheral blood. Source of these receptors: a man aged 65-85 years with active or convalescent COVID-19.

J is TRBJ1-3 and V is TRBV18, with 7 positions matching TRBD1. CDR1 is KGHSH and CDR2 is LQKENI in the germline V gene. This CDR3 has 14 residues. The J segment lost 3 bases and the V segment lost 4 bases, leaving 3 bases of the junction unmatched. CDR3 coding DNA: TGTGCCAGCTCACAAGGGGGCTATGGAAACACCATATATTTT. Translated: CASSQGGYGNTIYF.

The chain uses TRBV15 and TRBJ2-5; 10 bases match TRBD1. CDR3 length equals 18 residues. Per germline, CDR1 LNHNV and CDR2 YYDKDF (reference sequence). Trimming took 0 bases from V and 4 from J; bases not matched to a gene: 11. The DNA for the CDR3 is TGTGCCACCAGCAGAGATAAAGGGACAGGGGCCCGCCGAGAGACCCAGTACTTC. This translates into CATSRDKGTGARRETQYF.

On this clone: Additional DNA sequences in this sample encode the identical CDR3. The chain is built from TRBV6-2 or TRBV6-3 and TRBJ1-5, with 12 positions matching TRBD1. The CDR3 consists of 15 residues. Germline lookup yields CDR1 MNHEY and CDR2 SVGEGT. V dropped 2 bases and J dropped 7; count of bases not matched to a gene: 3. The CDR3 DNA reads TGTGCCAGCAGTTACGGGGGGACAGGGGGCCAGCCCCAGCATTTT. The encoded protein is CASSYGGTGGQPQHF.

The rearrangement links TRBV4-3 to TRBJ2-3; 7 bases agree with TRBD2. Per germline, CDR1 LGHNA and CDR2 YSLEER. The CDR3 is made up of 19 amino acids. Trimming cost V 1 base and J 0 bases; bases outside gene matches: 13. The CDR3 loop is CASSQVWAWLAVSTDTQYF. In nucleotides, the CDR3 is TGCGCCAGCAGCCAAGTTTGGGCTTGGCTAGCGGTTAGCACAGATACGCAGTATTTT.

This chain links TRBV27 with TRBJ2-1; weak D call: TRBD1 (6 bases). CDR1 and CDR2 from the germline V gene are MNHEY and SMNVEV (reference sequence). V was trimmed by 6 bases and J by 4 bases, leaving 19 bases between them. This CDR3 comprises 16 residues. The CDR3 region is CASRRPLGGIYNEQFF. DNA of the CDR3: TGTGCCAGCAGGCGACCTTTAGGGGGAATTTACAATGAGCAGTTCTTC.

The V and J genes are TRBV5-1 and TRBJ1-4, with 7 bases that match TRBD1. Germline V gene data show CDR1 as SGHRS and CDR2 as YFSETQ. V dropped 3 bases and J dropped 8; count of bases not matched to a gene: 7. This CDR3 is built from 14 residues. The CDR3 spells CASSSGQREEKLFF. The CDR3 DNA reads as TGCGCCAGCAGCTCGGGACAGAGAGAAGAAAAACTGTTTTTT.

The genes are TRBV6-6 and TRBJ1-1, with a possible D match to TRBD1 (5 bases). This CDR3 comprises 13 residues. V was pared by 8 bases and J by 4 bases, with 14 bases between. Germline lookup yields CDR1 MNHNY and CDR2 SVGAGI (reference sequence). The CDR3 DNA sequence: TGTGCCAGCCAGGGTGAGTTGGGCACTGAAGCTTTCTTT. Residues: CASQGELGTEAFF.

The chain recombines TRBV6-2 or TRBV6-3 with TRBJ1-5; unclear D gene. V was trimmed by 0 bases and J by 0 bases, leaving 18 bases between them. The CDR3 spans 19 residues. The germline gives CDR1 MNHEY, CDR2 SVGEGT. The CDR3 DNA follows: TGTGCCAGCAGTTACTCGTTAGTTACCAAATCCTATAGCAATCAGCCCCAGCATTTT. Translated: CASSYSLVTKSYSNQPQHF.

V is TRBV10-3 and J is TRBJ1-1; TRBD1 is a possible D gene (6 bases). The CDR3 contains 19 residues. Germline values: CDR1 ENHRY, CDR2 SYGVKD. The V end was cut by 0 bases, the J end by 4 bases, with 24 bases between. The CDR3 sequence: CAISESRFGGGRRRTEAFF. The DNA of the CDR3 is TGTGCCATCAGTGAGTCAAGGTTCGGGGGGGGCCGCCGTCGCACTGAAGCTTTCTTT.

The rearrangement links TRBV18 to TRBJ2-3, with D tentatively TRBD1 (7 bases). Germline CDR1 KGHSH, CDR2 LQKENI. This CDR3 comprises 14 residues. Between the trimmed V and J ends, which lost 6 bases and 6 bases, there was a span of 16 bases. The CDR3 spells CASSRDRDWDTQYF. The CDR3, as DNA: TGTGCCAGCTCCCGAGACAGGGACTGGGATACGCAGTATTTT.

This clone was observed once. The rearrangement uses TRBV27 and TRBJ1-2; 8 bases align to TRBD1. V shed 5 bases and J 7 bases; nucleotides not matched to a gene: 12. Looked up from germline, CDR1 is MNHEY and CDR2 is SMNVEV (reference sequence). The CDR3 contains 15 residues. Here the CDR3 reads CASSPQLGTGFGYTF. CDR3 bases: TGTGCCAGCAGTCCACAACTCGGGACAGGCTTTGGCTACACCTTC.

V usage is TRBV19 and J usage is TRBJ1-5; D ambiguous. This CDR3 is built from 16 residues. The V gene lost 1 base and the J gene lost 1 base, with 11 bases spanning the gap. Germline V gene sequence: CDR1 LNHDA, CDR2 SQIVND (reference sequence). This CDR3 reads CASSIVRQASNQPQHF. In nucleotides, the CDR3 is TGTGCCAGTAGTATAGTAAGGCAGGCAAGCAATCAGCCCCAGCATTTT.

This chain uses TRBV11-3 with TRBJ2-3; TRBD2 matches at 11 bases. This CDR3 has 17 residues. Trimming removed 5 bases from V and 2 bases from J; junction bases left unmatched: 9. Germline lookup yields CDR1 SGHNT and CDR2 YENEEA. CDR3 coding DNA: TGTGCCAGCAGCCCCGGGACTAGCGGACCTACCACAGATACGCAGTATTTT. Protein: CASSPGTSGPTTDTQYF.

The chain links TRBV25-1 to TRBJ1-1; 9 bases fit TRBD1. The CDR3 extends over 16 amino acids. V trimming: 8 bases; J trimming: 4 bases; junction bases outside the gene matches: 14. CDR1 and CDR2 from the germline V gene are MGHDK and SYGVNS. Written as DNA, the CDR3 is TGTGCCAGCCGCCCCCCGGGACAGGGTCGTGTCACTGAAGCTTTCTTT. This translates into CASRPPGQGRVTEAFF.

This clone was observed a few times. This chain links TRBV10-1 with TRBJ2-1; 9 bases fit TRBD2. Trimming at V came to 0 bases and at J to 2 bases, leaving 2 bases not matched to a gene. Looked up from germline, CDR1 is WNHNN and CDR2 is SYGVQD (reference sequence). CDR3 length equals 16 residues. The CDR3 loop is CASSESIAGAYNEQFF. The CDR3 nucleotides read TGCGCCAGCAGTGAGTCGATAGCGGGGGCCTACAATGAGCAGTTCTTC.

The gene calls are TRBV19 and TRBJ2-7, with 8 bases lining up with TRBD2. The CDR3 spans 16 residues. Looked up from germline, CDR1 is LNHDA and CDR2 is SQIVND (reference sequence). Unmatched junction bases numbered 11, after V lost 3 bases and J lost 4 bases. The CDR3, as DNA: TGTGCCAGTAGTATTGGGTACGGGAGGGCCAGGTACGAGCAGTACTTC. It specifies CASSIGYGRARYEQYF.

In nucleotides, the CDR3 is TGCAGCGTTGGGGTAGTAGAGGCGGGTGAAAAACTGTTTTTT. It encodes CSVGVVEAGEKLFF. V is TRBV29-1 and J is TRBJ1-4; no clear D. The V and J ends lost 4 bases and 7 bases respectively, with 16 bases between them. This CDR3 is 14 amino acids long. Germline CDR1 SQVTM, CDR2 ANQGSEA.

The chain carries TRBV5-1 and TRBJ2-2, with D unresolved. The CDR3 has 16 residues. The ends were cut back, 0 bases at V and 2 bases at J, with 11 bases in the middle. In germline, CDR1 is SGHRS, CDR2 YFSETQ. CDR3 DNA: TGCGCCAGCAGCTTGGAACAAATCCCCAACACCGGGGAGCTGTTTTTT. This translates into CASSLEQIPNTGELFF.

The chain employs TRBV6-1 and TRBJ1-5, with 7 positions matching TRBD1. This CDR3 is 16 amino acids long. Per germline, CDR1 MNHNS and CDR2 SASEGT. V lost 3 bases to trimming and J lost 3 bases; unmatched junction nucleotides: 8. CDR3 DNA: TGTGCCAGCAGTGATTTATTTGGACAGGCCAATCAGCCCCAGCATTTT. This encodes CASSDLFGQANQPQHF.

The chain combines TRBV2 with TRBJ2-5; 8 nucleotides agree with TRBD2. The junction had 11 bases not matched to a gene; V was cut back by 8 bases and J by 0 bases. This CDR3 region has 16 residues. CDR1 and CDR2 (germline): SNHLY, FYNNEI. The CDR3 loop is CASRPRIAGYQETQYF. In DNA form, the CDR3 reads TGTGCCAGCCGCCCTCGGATAGCGGGGTACCAAGAGACCCAGTACTTC.

This chain connects TRBV18 to TRBJ1-5; D unclear. Per the germline V gene, CDR1 is KGHSH and CDR2 is LQKENI. Deletions cut 2 bases from V and 5 bases from J, with 10 bases between. CDR3 size: 14 residues. CDR3: CASSPTGGDQPQHF. The DNA of the CDR3 is TGTGCCAGCTCACCAACGGGCGGGGATCAGCCCCAGCATTTT. The full variable domain, completed using reference TRBV18 and TRBJ1-5, is NAGVMQNPRHLVRRRGQEARLRCSPMKGHSHVYWYRQLPEEGLKFMVYLQKENIIDESGMPKERFSAEFPKEGPSILRIQQVVRGDSAAYFCASSPTGGDQPQHFGDGTRLSIL.

The sample holds a few counts of this clone. The chain carries TRBV7-8 and TRBJ2-1; D is possibly TRBD1 (5 bases). Per germline, CDR1 SGHVS and CDR2 FQNEAQ. Trimming took 5 bases from V and 7 from J, leaving 15 bases between them. The CDR3 spans 14 residues. The CDR3 loop is CASSPPGPGNEQFF. The CDR3 DNA reads as TGTGCCAGCAGCCCGCCAGGGCCGGGTAATGAGCAGTTCTTC.

This chain connects TRBV6-2 or TRBV6-3 to TRBJ2-7; the D is unclear. From germline, CDR1 is MNHEY and CDR2 SVGEGT. The V end lost 4 bases, the J end lost 2 bases, and 15 bases lay between the germline ends. CDR3 size: 15 residues. As DNA, the CDR3 is TGTGCCAGCAGTTCAGGCAGGCAGAGACCCTACGAGCAGTACTTC. This encodes CASSSGRQRPYEQYF.

This clone appeared a single time. The chain has TRBV10-3 and TRBJ2-5, with D possibly being TRBD2 (7 bases). Germline CDR1 and CDR2: ENHRY and SYGVKD. V was clipped by 10 bases and J by 5 bases, with 17 bases between them. The CDR3 contains 13 residues. The CDR3 nucleotides are TGTGCCACAGGGGCGGCGGGAGTGGAGACCCAGTACTTC. Its translation is CATGAAGVETQYF.

The gene calls are TRBV28 and TRBJ2-1; D possibly corresponds to TRBD2 (6 bases). Germline assignment: CDR1 MDHEN and CDR2 SYDVKM. The CDR3 is 16 amino acids. With 8 bases removed from V and 5 bases from J, the gap between germline ends came to 22 bases. The CDR3 spells CASGEEGFLVNNEQFF. In DNA form, the CDR3 reads TGTGCCAGCGGGGAGGAGGGATTTTTGGTGAACAATGAGCAGTTCTTC.

The J gene is TRBJ2-7, the V gene TRBV7-2; TRBD2 agrees at 8 bases. Germline CDR1 SGHTA, CDR2 FQGNSA. The J segment lost 3 bases and the V segment lost 3 bases, leaving 7 bases of the junction unmatched. The CDR3 spans 15 residues. The CDR3 reads CASSLHSGTLYEQYF. In DNA, the CDR3 is TGTGCCAGCAGCTTGCATAGCGGGACCCTCTACGAGCAGTACTTC.

The V and J genes are TRBV5-1 and TRBJ2-7; a weak D match, TRBD1 (7 bases). This CDR3 spans 14 amino acids. Germline V gives CDR1 SGHRS, CDR2 YFSETQ. Trimming took 2 bases from V and 4 from J, leaving 13 bases between them. The CDR3 coding sequence is TGCGCCAGCAGCTTTTCGGGGGACAGATACGAGCAGTACTTC. This gives the protein CASSFSGDRYEQYF. The full variable domain, with the rest looked up from reference TRBV5-1 and TRBJ2-7, is KAGVTQTPRYLIKTRGQQVTLSCSPISGHRSVSWYQQTPGQGLQFLFEYFSETQRNKGNFPGRFSGRQFSNSRSEMNVSTLELGDSALYLCASSFSGDRYEQYFGPGTRLTVT.

The rearrangement links TRBV6-2 or TRBV6-3 to TRBJ1-2; 10 bases are a match to TRBD1. Unmatched junction bases numbered 7, after V lost 5 bases and J lost 4 bases. The CDR3 covers 15 residues. Germline values: CDR1 MNHEY, CDR2 SVGEGT. Written as DNA, the CDR3 is TGTGCCAGCAGTCGACAGGGGGCGCACGGCTATGGCTACACCTTC. Protein sequence: CASSRQGAHGYGYTF.

This chain joins TRBV3-1 (or the pseudogene TRBV3-2) and TRBJ1-6; 7 bases are shared with TRBD1. The length of the CDR3 is 17 residues. Per the germline V gene, CDR1 is LGHDT and CDR2 is YNNKEL (reference sequence). Trimming at V came to 3 bases and at J to 9 bases, leaving 14 bases not matched to a gene. The CDR3 nucleotides are TGTGCCAGCAGCCAGGTCCCTTATGGACAGGTGGCTTCACCCCTCCACTTT. It encodes CASSQVPYGQVASPLHF.

V usage is TRBV5-1 and J usage is TRBJ2-6, with D perhaps TRBD2 (6 bases). V lost 4 bases and J 2 bases, leaving 10 bases between the germline ends. Germline lookup yields CDR1 SGHRS and CDR2 YFSETQ. The CDR3 has 15 amino acids. In DNA form, the CDR3 reads TGCGCCAGCAGCCCACCGGGGGCTGGGGCCAACGTCCTGACTTTC. This translates into CASSPPGAGANVLTF.

This clone turned up a few times. The rearrangement uses TRBV20-1 and TRBJ1-2; TRBD1 agrees at 9 bases. CDR1 and CDR2 from the germline V gene are DFQATT and SNEGSKA (reference sequence). The CDR3 totals 11 residues. J gave up 8 bases and V 6 bases, and 4 bases lay outside the gene matches. The CDR3 nucleotides read TGCAGTGCAAGGACAGGGGAAGGCTACACCTTC. It is translated as CSARTGEGYTF.

The gene calls are TRBV11-2 and TRBJ1-1; tentatively, D is TRBD1 (6 bases). V lost 5 bases, J lost 2 bases, and 12 bases lay in between. Germline V CDR1 and CDR2: SGHAT, FQNNGV. The CDR3 extends over 14 amino acids. In DNA, the CDR3 is TGTGCCAGCAGCGACCCGGACAGAAACACTGAAGCTTTCTTT. Translated: CASSDPDRNTEAFF. Full variable domain (rest looked up from reference TRBV11-2 and TRBJ1-1): EAGVAQSPRYKIIEKRQSVAFWCNPISGHATLYWYQQILGQGPKLLIQFQNNGVVDDSQLPKDRFSAERLKGVDSTLKIQPAKLEDSAVYLCASSDPDRNTEAFFGQGTRLTVV.